The 24 T cell receptor beta chains presented below share a single source sample, sequenced in a study of T cells in Graves' hyperthyroidism and ophthalmopathy. Template material for amplifying TCR beta CDR3 regions consisted of RNA transcripts. With the HTBI primer set, the TCR CDR3 went through a first round of RT-PCR. MiXCR was run by TCRdb on the multiplex PCR reads, yielding one entry per CDR3 protein. This sample has under 400,000 distinct CDR3 sequences, with about 14% found just once. The sequenced sample was blood. The origin of the receptors is a woman aged 55-75 years with Graves' hyperthyroidism.

This clonotype was picked up a small number of times. The chain carries TRBV19 and TRBJ2-1; maybe TRBD1 (5 bases). CDR3 length: 13 amino acids. The V end lost 7 bases, the J end lost 6 bases, and 13 bases lay between the germline ends. The V gene's germline CDR1 is LNHDA and CDR2 SQIVND (reference sequence). DNA of the CDR3: TGTGCCAGTACCGCAGGGAAGGGCAATGAGCAGTTCTTC. Amino acid sequence: CASTAGKGNEQFF.

This clonotype was counted many times. The chain employs TRBV6-1 and TRBJ1-2; the D is unclear. The CDR3 consists of 13 residues. Germline loops: CDR1 MNHNS, CDR2 SASEGT. Trimming removed 6 bases at V and 3 bases at J, with 11 bases between. The CDR3 protein is CASRGMIDYGYTF. The DNA for the CDR3 is TGTGCCAGCAGGGGTATGATAGACTATGGCTACACCTTC.

This chain joins TRBV7-9 and TRBJ2-3; the match to TRBD2 covers 13 bases. The CDR3 sequence is 15 residues long. V gave up 8 bases and J gave up 6 bases; unmatched junction bases: 8. Germline V gene data show CDR1 as SEHNR and CDR2 as FQNEAQ (reference sequence). The CDR3 region has the DNA TGTGCCAGCGCCACTAGCGGGAGGGTTTCGGATACGCAGTATTTT. Translation gives CASATSGRVSDTQYF.

This chain joins TRBV3-1 and TRBJ2-1, with D possibly being TRBD2 (6 bases). The CDR3 contains 14 residues. The germline V gene has CDR1 LGHDT and CDR2 YNNKEL (reference sequence). Trimming cost V 3 bases and J 12 bases, with 18 bases left between them. CDR3 DNA: TGTGCCAGCAGCCAGGGGCAACTAGCTGGGGTGCAGTTCTTC. Encoded protein: CASSQGQLAGVQFF.

There are many counts of this clonotype. The chain couples TRBV20-1 to TRBJ1-2; D is unresolved. The CDR3 has 15 amino acids. V dropped 0 bases and J dropped 2 bases, with 13 bases sitting between them. Per the germline V gene, CDR1 is DFQATT and CDR2 is SNEGSKA (reference sequence). CDR3: CSARDGPISNYGYTF. The CDR3 DNA reads as TGCAGTGCTAGAGATGGGCCAATCTCAAACTATGGCTACACCTTC.

In this sample, this clonotype turned up many times. V and J are TRBV7-9 and TRBJ2-7; D is uncertain. The germline CDR1 and CDR2 sequences are SEHNR and FQNEAQ (reference sequence). The CDR3 totals 15 residues. V lost 5 bases to trimming and J lost 0 bases, with 14 bases between them. The DNA of the CDR3 is TGTGCCAGCAGCCCTGGACGGACGAGCTCCTACGAGCAGTACTTC. Amino acid sequence: CASSPGRTSSYEQYF.

This clonotype appeared a few times. The chain uses TRBV25-1 and TRBJ2-3; 7 bases are a match to TRBD2. This CDR3 is built from 17 residues. Per the germline V gene, CDR1 is MGHDK and CDR2 is SYGVNS. V lost 3 bases, J lost 7 bases, and 16 bases stayed unmatched. For the CDR3, the DNA is TGTGCCAGCAGTGATCCTTCCCTCTCGGGAGGTCTGAATACGCAGTATTTT. Translating gives CASSDPSLSGGLNTQYF.

The rearrangement uses TRBV5-1 and TRBJ2-7; D is perhaps TRBD1 (6 bases). With 0 bases removed from V and 5 bases from J, the gap between germline ends came to 18 bases. The CDR3 consists of 16 residues. Germline V gene data show CDR1 as SGHRS and CDR2 as YFSETQ. CDR3 sequence reads: CASSLEGVPPGHEQYF. The DNA for the CDR3 is TGCGCCAGCAGCTTGGAGGGGGTTCCCCCGGGGCACGAGCAGTACTTC.

This clonotype was seen only a few times. V gene TRBV9 combines with J gene TRBJ1-3, with D unclear. Trimming shortened V by 4 bases and J by 2 bases, and 13 bases separated the two germline ends. This CDR3 has 15 residues. Germline CDR1 SGDLS, CDR2 YYNGEE. In DNA, the CDR3 is TGTGCCAGCAGCTTGACTTGGGCGCCTGGAAACACCATATATTTT. Translating it yields CASSLTWAPGNTIYF.

This clonotype has just a few counts. The rearrangement links TRBV25-1 to TRBJ1-1; D is undetermined. V lost 5 bases and J 0 bases, leaving 7 bases between the germline ends. Germline-derived CDR1 and CDR2 are MGHDK and SYGVNS. There are 13 residues in the CDR3. This chain's CDR3 is CASSWKLNTEAFF. In DNA form, the CDR3 reads TGTGCCAGCAGTTGGAAGTTGAACACTGAAGCTTTCTTT.

V is TRBV6-1 and J is TRBJ2-4; D is tentatively TRBD1 or TRBD2 (7 bases each). The CDR3 is 16 amino acids. CDR1 is MNHNS and CDR2 is SASEGT in the germline V gene. V gave up 8 bases and J gave up 8 bases, with 25 bases separating them. This chain's CDR3 is CASARGGAGDIDIQYF. CDR3 nucleotides: TGTGCCAGCGCCAGGGGGGGGGCGGGGGATATAGACATTCAGTACTTC.

The chain uses TRBV25-1 and TRBJ2-7, with 7 nucleotides matching TRBD2. The CDR3 is 13 amino acids. Germline CDR1 MGHDK, CDR2 SYGVNS. Germline trimming cut 11 bases from V and 3 bases from J; bases unmatched to any gene: 10. In nucleotides, the CDR3 is TGTGCCCCAAGGGCGGGAGAAGGCTACGAGCAGTACTTC. Protein product: CAPRAGEGYEQYF.

This clonotype was detected a few times. The rearrangement links TRBV6-9 to TRBJ2-7; 9 nucleotides agree with TRBD2. With 4 bases clipped from V and 4 bases from J, the junction kept 11 bases outside the gene matches. CDR1 is MNHGY and CDR2 is SVAAGI in the germline V gene. The CDR3 is 16 amino acids. The CDR3, as DNA: TGTGCCAGCAGTTCCGGGACTAGCATGTGGCGTTACGAGCAGTACTTC. Translated, it gives CASSSGTSMWRYEQYF.

V is TRBV12-5 and J is TRBJ1-1; D is uncertain. The CDR3 covers 13 residues. Germline lookup yields CDR1 LGHNT and CDR2 FRNRAP. The germline V and J ends were trimmed by 1 base and 5 bases, with 8 bases remaining between them. CDR3 in amino acids: CASGLDRETEAFF. The CDR3 region has the DNA TGTGCTAGTGGTTTGGACCGTGAGACTGAAGCTTTCTTT.

The table lists this clonotype with many counts. The rearrangement links TRBV2 to TRBJ2-5; D possibly corresponds to TRBD1 (5 bases). The CDR3 is 16 amino acids. Germline V gives CDR1 SNHLY, CDR2 FYNNEI. V lost 1 base and J lost 5, with 17 bases in between. DNA for the CDR3: TGTGCCAGCAGTGAAGAAGGGTGGTACAGGCAGGAGACCCAGTACTTC. Encoded protein: CASSEEGWYRQETQYF.

The table lists this clonotype with many counts. CDR3 amino acids: CSVESQANTEAFF. The CDR3 coding sequence is TGCAGCGTTGAATCACAAGCGAACACTGAAGCTTTCTTT. J is TRBJ1-1 and V is TRBV29-1; D uncertain. Germline V gene sequence: CDR1 SQVTM, CDR2 ANQGSEA. V was shortened by 2 bases and J by 1 base, with 8 bases between the two germline ends. The length of the CDR3 is 13 residues.

The chain joins TRBV4-2 to TRBJ2-1, with D perhaps matching TRBD2 (6 bases). The CDR3 length is 16 residues. Deletions cut 5 bases from V and 2 bases from J, with 16 bases between. Germline V gene lookup returns CDR1 LGHNA and CDR2 YNFKEQ. The DNA for the CDR3 is TGTGCCAGCAGCTTATGGAGGGCCAGGACCTACAATGAGCAGTTCTTC. It is translated as CASSLWRARTYNEQFF.

The sample holds many counts of this clonotype. This rearrangement joins TRBV12-3 or TRBV12-4 to TRBJ2-7; D is ambiguous. The ends were cut back, 1 base at V and 9 bases at J, with 10 bases in the middle. CDR3 length: 12 residues. CDR3 protein: CASSLVGPRQYF. The CDR3 DNA reads TGTGCCAGCAGTTTAGTAGGACCTCGGCAGTACTTC.

This clonotype came up many times. The V and J genes are TRBV5-1 and TRBJ1-1; unclear D gene. The V gene's germline CDR1 is SGHRS and CDR2 YFSETQ. V lost 4 bases, J lost 4 bases, and 14 bases lay in between. The CDR3 runs to 14 residues. Written as DNA, the CDR3 is TGCGCCAGCAGCAGGAGATTGGAGGGCACTGAAGCTTTCTTT. This sequence encodes CASSRRLEGTEAFF.

This clonotype was seen repeatedly, ten times or more. CDR3 sequence: CASSNQGWGSYNEQFF. The CDR3 DNA sequence: TGTGCCAGCAGCAATCAAGGGTGGGGATCCTACAATGAGCAGTTCTTC. The genes are TRBV7-9 and TRBJ2-1; no firm D call. V lost 5 bases and J 1 base, leaving 15 bases between the germline ends. CDR1 is SEHNR, CDR2 FQNEAQ, per germline (reference sequence). The CDR3 extends over 16 amino acids.

This clonotype was counted ten times or more. The rearrangement uses TRBV7-2 and TRBJ2-3; tentative D call: TRBD1 (6 bases). Germline CDR1 SGHTA, CDR2 FQGNSA. The length of the CDR3 is 15 residues. Trimming pared 5 bases from V and 1 base from J, leaving 13 bases between. CDR3 DNA sequence: TGTGCCAGCAGCCTCACAGGGCTCCGCACAGATACGCAGTATTTT. Translated, it gives CASSLTGLRTDTQYF.

This clonotype was detected only a few times. V is TRBV18 and J is TRBJ2-3; D not resolved. Germline values: CDR1 KGHSH, CDR2 LQKENI. The CDR3 runs 15 residues. V dropped 1 base and J dropped 5 bases, with 13 bases sitting between them. The CDR3 coding sequence is TGTGCCAGCTCACCACAAGACAATGTTGTAGATACGCAGTATTTT. This encodes CASSPQDNVVDTQYF.

This clonotype was seen at least ten times. The chain recombines TRBV12-3 or TRBV12-4 with TRBJ2-3; D is undetermined. This CDR3 has 11 residues. The V end lost 6 bases, the J end lost 2 bases, and 3 bases lay between the germline ends. The DNA for the CDR3 is TGTGCCAGCAGCTTCACAGATACGCAGTATTTT. It codes for CASSFTDTQYF.

The chain carries TRBV20-1 and TRBJ1-2, with 9 bases aligning to TRBD1. V lost 2 bases, J lost 8 bases, and 15 bases stayed unmatched. The CDR3 contains 16 residues. CDR1 is DFQATT, CDR2 SNEGSKA, per germline (reference sequence). The CDR3, as DNA: TGCAGTGCTAGACCCTCCTCCGGGACAGGGACCGGCGGCTACACCTTC. Translation: CSARPSSGTGTGGYTF.